This record looks at one TCR beta chain sequence and its context. What it binds is not known. This specimen comes from a study of identifying expanded T cells in peripheral blood. Clones were sequenced by immunoSEQ multiplex PCR, and TCRdb holds only the in-frame ones, with some missing. The table records some 120,000 clones, roughly 80% of them present only once. During the collection period, no donor immune events like infections were recorded. Regarding the study as a whole: Technical replicates showed 0.9 to 1.5 changed clones; two weeks about 16.4; four weeks 19.

Sequences were obtained from blood. The clonotype comes from a person aged 18-70 years in good health.

DNA for the CDR3: TGTGCCAGCAGCCAAGAAAGTCTCCCCCCCGTCTATGGCTACACCTTC. Encoded protein: CASSQESLPPVYGYTF. This sequence joins TRBV14 and TRBJ1-2; D remains ambiguous. Germline V gene lookup returns CDR1 SGHDN and CDR2 FVKESK. V was cut by 0 bases and J by 4 bases, with 15 bases left in between. The CDR3 extends over 16 amino acids.